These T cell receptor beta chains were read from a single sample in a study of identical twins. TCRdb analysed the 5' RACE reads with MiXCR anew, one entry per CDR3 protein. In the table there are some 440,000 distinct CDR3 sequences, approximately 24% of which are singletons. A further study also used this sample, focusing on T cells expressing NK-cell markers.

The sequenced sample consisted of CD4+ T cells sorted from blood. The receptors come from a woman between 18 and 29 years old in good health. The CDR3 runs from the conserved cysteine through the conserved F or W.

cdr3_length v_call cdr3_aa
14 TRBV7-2 CASSLGGPQETQYF
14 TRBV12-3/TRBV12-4 CASSIAGGPDEQFF
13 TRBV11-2 CASSFLAGGAQYF
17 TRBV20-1 CSASSQGLLLYNSPLHF
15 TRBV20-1 CSARAGGMPTREQFF
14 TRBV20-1 CSAATSGSGDEQFF
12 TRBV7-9 CASSSRGNTIYF
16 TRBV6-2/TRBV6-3 CASSPRPSGRAHEQFF
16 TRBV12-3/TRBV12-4 CASTLGGTSGYNEQFF
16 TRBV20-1 CSARDPIAGGPETQYF
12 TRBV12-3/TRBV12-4 CASSQYPAPLHF
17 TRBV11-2 CASSPNLRGQGTGELSF
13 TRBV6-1 CASRRLGDNEQFF
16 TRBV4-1 CASSQVNLLAFDEQFF
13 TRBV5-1 CASSLHWYTEAFF
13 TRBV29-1 CSALTTRYNEQFF
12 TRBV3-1 CASSQFTTEAFF
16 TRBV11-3 CASSSLRDLSSYEQYF
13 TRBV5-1 CASSLGLWNEQFF
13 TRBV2 CAGNRSPNYGYTF
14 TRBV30 CAWSTGLLVVRQFF
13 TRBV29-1 CSVWGENNYGYTF
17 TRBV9 CASSAHPFLAGGGELFF
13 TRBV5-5 CASSLFWENTQYF
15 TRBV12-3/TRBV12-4 CASSLMAAGGNEQFF
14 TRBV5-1 CASSLQGLEDEQFF
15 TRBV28 CASSSPQGFGYGYTF
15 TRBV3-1 CASSQDRDFEETQYF
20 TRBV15 CATSLSPGLAGETSYNEQFF